Given below is one T cell receptor beta chain in context. Its target is not known. The entry originates in a study of monozygotic twins with cystic fibrosis. CDR3 length: 12 amino acids. V was pared by 3 bases and J by 8 bases, with 10 bases between. The germline CDR1 and CDR2 sequences are LNHDA and SQIVND (reference sequence). Study-level results: Clonality was generally low (median approximately 0.0088), higher in the most severe patients. Nucleotide-identical clonotype sharing was significantly higher within monozygotic CF twin pairs than between unrelated CF individuals.

The protocol was immunoSEQ multiplex PCR, while the TCRdb copy is restricted to in-frame clones and leaves out a portion. The table includes tens of thousands of clones, approximately 90% detected once. This sequence originates from a girl under 10 years old with cystic fibrosis. This rearrangement joins TRBV19 to TRBJ1-1, with D maybe TRBD1 (5 bases). The sequenced material came from blood. This CDR3 is CASSIGGPEAFF. CDR3 in DNA: TGTGCCAGTAGTATCGGGGGACCCGAAGCTTTCTTT.